The 27 T cell receptor beta chains below all came from one sample that was sequenced in a study of identical twins. Using its own MiXCR run on the 5' RACE reads, TCRdb lists one record per CDR3 protein. The sample carries under 900,000 distinct CDR3 sequences, 15% to 20% recorded once. A further study also used this sample, focusing on T cells expressing NK-cell markers.

Specimen: PBMCs. These receptors came from a woman aged 18-29 years in good health.

This chain connects TRBV7-9 to TRBJ1-2; maybe TRBD1 (5 bases). CDR3 length: 11 amino acids. V dropped 8 bases and J dropped 7 bases, with 11 bases sitting between them. Germline CDR1 reads SEHNR; CDR2 reads FQNEAQ (reference sequence). CDR3 loop: CASRGLGGYTF. CDR3 coding DNA: TGTGCCAGCCGGGGACTCGGTGGCTACACCTTC.

There are many counts of this clonotype. The rearrangement uses TRBV20-1 and TRBJ2-7; D uncertain. Trimming removed 5 bases at V and 0 bases at J, with 14 bases between. Germline CDR1 DFQATT, CDR2 SNEGSKA (reference sequence). This CDR3 has 14 residues. CDR3 loop: CSAPVGSGSYEQYF. The DNA for the CDR3 is TGCAGTGCTCCCGTCGGATCAGGCTCCTACGAGCAGTACTTC.

To note about this clonotype: No DNA is shown, since the ends of the CDR3 on it are uncertain; the CDR3 is the one TCRdb lists. This chain uses TRBV20-1 with TRBJ2-1. Looked up from germline, CDR1 is DFQATT and CDR2 is SNEGSKA (reference sequence). The CDR3 contains 11 residues when both ends are counted. The CDR3 here is CSSSGYNEQFF.

The V call is TRBV12-3 or TRBV12-4, the J call TRBJ1-5; TRBD1 is a possible D gene (5 bases). V lost 4 bases, J lost 5 bases, and 9 bases lay in between. CDR3 length: 13 residues. The CDR3 loop reads CASSSQGDQPQHF. CDR3 DNA sequence: TGTGCCAGCAGTTCGCAGGGAGATCAGCCCCAGCATTTT.

The chain is built from TRBV6-2 or TRBV6-3 and TRBJ1-5, with D possibly matching TRBD1 (5 bases). Germline CDR1 and CDR2: MNHEY and SVGEGT. Trimming removed 8 bases at V and 2 bases at J, with 13 bases between. This CDR3 spans 14 amino acids. The CDR3 bases are TGTGCCAGCGGTGTCGGGGGGGGCAATCAGCCCCAGCATTTT. Protein product: CASGVGGGNQPQHF.

V usage is TRBV11-2 and J usage is TRBJ1-6; 8 bases align to TRBD1. CDR3 length: 19 residues. Trimming at V came to 5 bases and at J to 10 bases, leaving 22 bases not matched to a gene. Germline lookup yields CDR1 SGHAT and CDR2 FQNNGV. CDR3 loop: CASSGRTGWDLKGGSPLHF. The CDR3 DNA sequence: TGTGCCAGCAGCGGACGGACAGGGTGGGACTTGAAGGGTGGATCACCCCTCCACTTT.

The sample holds a few counts of this clonotype. This chain links TRBV25-1 with TRBJ1-6; no clear D. Trimming stripped 2 bases from V and 10 bases from J, with 9 bases between. The CDR3 totals 13 residues. Germline-derived CDR1 and CDR2 are MGHDK and SYGVNS. CDR3: CASSEGFGSPLHF. Here the CDR3 DNA reads TGTGCCAGCAGTGAAGGGTTTGGGTCACCCCTCCACTTT.

This clonotype was detected only a few times. The chain combines TRBV9 with TRBJ2-1; possibly TRBD2 for D (7 bases). The V and J ends lost 3 bases and 3 bases respectively, with 19 bases between them. This CDR3 has 17 amino acids. CDR1 is SGDLS and CDR2 is YYNGEE in the germline V gene. The CDR3 here is CASSAWGGGGNYNEQFF. The CDR3 coding sequence is TGTGCCAGCAGCGCCTGGGGAGGCGGGGGCAACTACAATGAGCAGTTCTTC.

There are many counts of this clonotype. The V call is TRBV7-3, the J call TRBJ2-2; D call uncertain. The length of the CDR3 is 14 residues. The germline V and J ends were trimmed by 5 bases and 2 bases, with 9 bases remaining between them. Germline assignment: CDR1 SGHTA and CDR2 FQGTGA. CDR3 bases: TGTGCCAGCAGCCCTACGAGAAACACCGGGGAGCTGTTTTTT. This gives the protein CASSPTRNTGELFF.

The chain employs TRBV5-5 and TRBJ1-1, with TRBD1 matching over 7 bases. Looked up from germline, CDR1 is SGHKS and CDR2 is YYEKEE (reference sequence). The V segment lost 2 bases and the J segment 0 bases; nucleotides outside the gene matches: 10. The CDR3 is 17 residues long. The CDR3 sequence is CASSFTGQTRLNTEAFF. CDR3 bases: TGTGCCAGCAGCTTCACGGGACAGACGAGGCTGAACACTGAAGCTTTCTTT.

This clonotype turned up a few times. This chain uses TRBV6-5 with TRBJ2-7; perhaps TRBD2 as D (7 bases). Trimming took off 2 bases at V and 1 base at J, with 12 bases between the two ends. From germline, CDR1 is MNHEY and CDR2 SVGAGI. CDR3 length: 15 residues. CDR3 sequence reads: CASSYEGGRSYEQYF. In DNA, the CDR3 is TGTGCCAGCAGTTACGAGGGGGGGCGATCCTACGAGCAGTACTTC.

This clonotype was counted only a few times. J is TRBJ2-7 and V is TRBV27; maybe TRBD2 (6 bases). Germline V CDR1 and CDR2: MNHEY, SMNVEV (reference sequence). Trimming took 3 bases from V and 3 from J, leaving 9 bases between them. The CDR3 contains 13 residues. CDR3 in DNA: TGTGCCAGCAGTTTTGGGACTTACTACGAGCAGTACTTC. Protein sequence: CASSFGTYYEQYF.

The CDR3 spells CASSDSRGDTQYF. Here the CDR3 DNA reads TGTGCCAGCAGTGACTCACGCGGGGATACGCAGTATTTT. The rearrangement uses TRBV6-4 and TRBJ2-3; tentative D call: TRBD2 (5 bases). V was cut by 0 bases and J by 6 bases, with 7 bases left in between. This CDR3 spans 13 amino acids. CDR1 and CDR2 (germline): MRHNA, SNTAGT.

The genes are TRBV20-1 and TRBJ2-7, with D possibly called TRBD1 or TRBD2 (5 bases each). Germline CDR1 reads DFQATT; CDR2 reads SNEGSKA (reference sequence). Between the trimmed V and J ends, which lost 7 bases and 6 bases, there was a span of 22 bases. CDR3 length equals 14 residues. The CDR3 nucleotides are TGCAGTGGCAACCCGGGGCCCTCTGCCTCCGAGCAGTACTTC. Protein: CSGNPGPSASEQYF.

This clonotype was seen more than once but under ten times. The V gene is TRBV20-1, the J gene TRBJ1-2; D gene unclear. The CDR3 contains 10 residues. V was shortened by 2 bases and J by 3 bases, with 1 base between the two germline ends. Germline-derived CDR1 and CDR2 are DFQATT and SNEGSKA (reference sequence). CDR3: CSARYYGYTF. CDR3 sequence (DNA): TGCAGTGCTAGATACTATGGCTACACCTTC.

The chain combines TRBV7-2 with TRBJ2-6; D is undetermined. CDR1 SGHTA and CDR2 FQGNSA come from the germline V gene. V was trimmed by 2 bases and J by 6 bases, leaving 8 bases between them. The CDR3 has 14 amino acids. CDR3 sequence reads: CASSLSSAANVLTF. The CDR3, as DNA: TGTGCCAGCAGCTTAAGTTCCGCGGCCAACGTCCTGACTTTC.

This clonotype was seen a handful of times. The V gene is TRBV20-1, the J gene TRBJ1-5; TRBD1 is a possible D gene (5 bases). CDR1 DFQATT and CDR2 SNEGSKA come from the germline V gene (reference sequence). V lost 5 bases to trimming and J lost 6 bases, with 14 bases between them. The CDR3 contains 13 residues. The CDR3 sequence: CSAGRDDGQPQHF. The CDR3 bases are TGCAGTGCTGGACGGGACGATGGTCAGCCCCAGCATTTT.

The chain is built from TRBV9 and TRBJ2-7; D gene uncertain. Germline values: CDR1 SGDLS, CDR2 YYNGEE. This CDR3 comprises 14 residues. The V gene lost 2 bases and the J gene lost 1 base, with 10 bases spanning the gap. As DNA, the CDR3 is TGTGCCAGCAGCGTTCCCGACGGTTCCTACGAGCAGTACTTC. This encodes CASSVPDGSYEQYF.

This clonotype was detected ten times or more. CDR3 DNA: TGTGCCAGCAGTTTGGCTCTAGGGAAAGAGACCCAGTACTTC. Protein: CASSLALGKETQYF. The rearrangement joins TRBV12-3 or TRBV12-4 to TRBJ2-5; D gene ambiguous. This CDR3 is built from 14 residues. V was cut by 3 bases and J by 3 bases, with 11 bases left in between.

The CDR3 here is CSARQGIEQYF. DNA for the CDR3: TGCAGTGCTAGACAAGGGATCGAGCAGTACTTC. The genes are TRBV20-1 and TRBJ2-7; no definite D call. CDR3 length: 11 residues. Germline CDR1 DFQATT, CDR2 SNEGSKA (reference sequence). V lost 2 bases to trimming and J lost 6 bases, with 8 bases between them.

In this sample, this clonotype turned up a few times. The chain recombines TRBV7-9 with TRBJ1-2; D is unclear. This CDR3 spans 14 amino acids. Trimming left V 3 bases short and J 8 bases short, with 16 bases between. Germline loops: CDR1 SEHNR, CDR2 FQNEAQ (reference sequence). CDR3 sequence: CASSFQASAGGYTF. DNA of the CDR3: TGTGCCAGCAGCTTTCAGGCGTCTGCGGGGGGCTACACCTTC.

This clonotype was detected a few times. The J gene is TRBJ2-1, the V gene TRBV10-3; D perhaps matches TRBD2 (6 bases). The CDR3 runs 11 residues. The V end lost 5 bases, the J end lost 10 bases, and 9 bases lay between the germline ends. Germline CDR1 is ENHRY and CDR2 is SYGVKD. The CDR3 here is CAISPSGEQFF. In nucleotides, the CDR3 is TGTGCCATCAGTCCCAGCGGGGAGCAGTTCTTC.

This clonotype has just a few counts. This chain links TRBV7-9 with TRBJ2-7; D might be TRBD1 (5 bases). V lost 5 bases, J lost 2 bases, and 13 bases lay in between. Germline V gives CDR1 SEHNR, CDR2 FQNEAQ (reference sequence). CDR3 length: 14 residues. This CDR3 reads CASSPRQQPYEQYF. The CDR3 region has the DNA TGTGCCAGCAGCCCGAGACAGCAACCCTACGAGCAGTACTTC.

This chain links TRBV7-3 with TRBJ2-1, with a tentative D call TRBD2 (7 bases). V dropped 2 bases and J dropped 4 bases, with 12 bases sitting between them. The CDR3 consists of 15 residues. The V gene's germline CDR1 is SGHTA and CDR2 FQGTGA. The CDR3 loop is CASSLLGGQYNEQFF. The CDR3 DNA sequence: TGTGCCAGCAGCTTACTCGGGGGGCAGTACAATGAGCAGTTCTTC. The full variable domain, with the rest looked up from reference TRBV7-3 and TRBJ2-1, is GAGVSQTPSNKVTEKGKYVELRCDPISGHTALYWYRQSLGQGPEFLIYFQGTGAADDSGLPNDRFFAVRPEGSVSTLKIQRTERGDSAVYLCASSLLGGQYNEQFFGPGTRLTVL.

As concerns this clonotype: One junction end does not reproduce the germline sequence, and a read error may be involved. This chain links TRBV7-7 with TRBJ2-3, with 7 bases matching TRBD2. Germline CDR1 is SSHAT and CDR2 is FNYEAQ (reference sequence). The CDR3 is 18 amino acids. CDR3 coding DNA: TGTGCTAGCAGCCCCGGGACTACGGCCCTCCCTTTCACAGATACGCAGTATTTT. Translated: CASSPGTTALPFTDTQYF.

CDR3 residues: CSVETGATFSGANVLTF. CDR3 nucleotides: TGCAGCGTTGAGACAGGGGCGACCTTCTCTGGGGCCAACGTCCTGACTTTC. This chain uses TRBV29-1 with TRBJ2-6; 8 nucleotides agree with TRBD1. The CDR3 length is 17 residues. Per germline, CDR1 SQVTM and CDR2 ANQGSEA. Unmatched junction bases numbered 7, after V lost 3 bases and J lost 0 bases.

A few counts support this clonotype. V gene TRBV20-1 combines with J gene TRBJ2-1, with a tentative D call TRBD2 (6 bases). The CDR3 runs 15 residues. In germline, CDR1 is DFQATT, CDR2 SNEGSKA (reference sequence). V lost 4 bases and J lost 4, with 17 bases in between. CDR3 in amino acids: CSATGSHMAYNEQFF. The CDR3, as DNA: TGCAGTGCTACCGGGAGTCACATGGCTTACAATGAGCAGTTCTTC.